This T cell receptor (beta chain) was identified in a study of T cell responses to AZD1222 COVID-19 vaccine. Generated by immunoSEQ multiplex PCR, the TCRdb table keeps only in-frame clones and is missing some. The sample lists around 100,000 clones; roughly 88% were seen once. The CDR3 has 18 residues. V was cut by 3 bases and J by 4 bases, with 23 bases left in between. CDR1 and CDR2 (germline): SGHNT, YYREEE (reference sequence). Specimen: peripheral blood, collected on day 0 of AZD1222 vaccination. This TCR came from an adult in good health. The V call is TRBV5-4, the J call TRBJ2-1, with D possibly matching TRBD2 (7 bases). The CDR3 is CASSSRGDGGLFYNEQFF. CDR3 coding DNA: TGTGCCAGCAGCTCAAGGGGGGACGGGGGACTATTTTACAATGAGCAGTTCTTC. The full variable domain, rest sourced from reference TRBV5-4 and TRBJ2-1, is ETGVTQSPTHLIKTRGQQVTLRCSSQSGHNTVSWYQQALGQGPQFIFQYYREEENGRGNFPPRFSGLQFPNYSSELNVNALELDDSALYLCASSSRGDGGLFYNEQFFGPGTRLTVL.